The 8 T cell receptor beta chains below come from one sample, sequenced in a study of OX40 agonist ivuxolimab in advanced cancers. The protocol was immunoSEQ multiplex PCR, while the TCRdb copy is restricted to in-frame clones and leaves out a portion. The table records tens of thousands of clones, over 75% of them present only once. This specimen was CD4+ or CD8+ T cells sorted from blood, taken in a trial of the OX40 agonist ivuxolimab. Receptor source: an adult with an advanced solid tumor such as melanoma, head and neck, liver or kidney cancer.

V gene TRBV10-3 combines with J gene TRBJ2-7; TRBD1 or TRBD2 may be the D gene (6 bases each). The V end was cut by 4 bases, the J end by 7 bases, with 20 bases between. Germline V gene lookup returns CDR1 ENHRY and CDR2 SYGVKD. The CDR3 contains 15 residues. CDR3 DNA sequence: TGTGCCATCAGTGCCCCTACCGGGGGCCCGGGTGAGCAGTACTTC. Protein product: CAISAPTGGPGEQYF.

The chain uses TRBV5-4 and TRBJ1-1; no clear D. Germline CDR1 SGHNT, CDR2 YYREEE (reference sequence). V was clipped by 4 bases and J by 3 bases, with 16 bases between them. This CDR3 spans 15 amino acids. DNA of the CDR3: TGTGCCAGCAGCGGCAAGAGGGATGGAGACACTGAAGCTTTCTTT. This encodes CASSGKRDGDTEAFF.

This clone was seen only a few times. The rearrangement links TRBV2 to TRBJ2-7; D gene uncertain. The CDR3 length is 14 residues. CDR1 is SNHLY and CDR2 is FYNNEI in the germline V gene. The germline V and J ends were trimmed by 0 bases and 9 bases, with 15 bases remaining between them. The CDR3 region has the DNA TGTGCCAGCAGTGAAGCGCTTCAAGGTTTTGGGCAGTACTTC. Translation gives CASSEALQGFGQYF.

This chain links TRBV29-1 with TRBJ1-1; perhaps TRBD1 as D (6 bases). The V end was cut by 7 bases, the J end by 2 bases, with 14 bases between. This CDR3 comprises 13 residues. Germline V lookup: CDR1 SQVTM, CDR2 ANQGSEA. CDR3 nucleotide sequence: TGCAGCGCTGCCGGACAGATTAACACTGAAGCTTTCTTT. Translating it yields CSAAGQINTEAFF.

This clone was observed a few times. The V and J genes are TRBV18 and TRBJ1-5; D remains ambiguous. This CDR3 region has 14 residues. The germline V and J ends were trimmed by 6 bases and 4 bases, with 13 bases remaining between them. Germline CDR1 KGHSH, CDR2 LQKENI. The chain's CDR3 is CASSPANSNQPQHF. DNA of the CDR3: TGTGCCAGCTCCCCGGCGAACAGTAATCAGCCCCAGCATTTT.

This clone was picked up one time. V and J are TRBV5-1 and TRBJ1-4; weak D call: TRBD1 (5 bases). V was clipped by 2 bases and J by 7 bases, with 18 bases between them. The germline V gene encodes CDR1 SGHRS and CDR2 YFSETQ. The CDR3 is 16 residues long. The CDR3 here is CASSLTGAGGSEKLFF. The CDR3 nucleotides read TGCGCCAGCAGCTTAACCGGGGCTGGGGGTAGTGAAAAACTGTTTTTT.

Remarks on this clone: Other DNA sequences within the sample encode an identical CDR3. The CDR3, as DNA: TGTGCCAGTAGTATGGTGCCAGGGGTCCTCTATGGCTACACCTTC. This sequence encodes CASSMVPGVLYGYTF. The V call is TRBV19, the J call TRBJ1-2; perhaps TRBD1 as D (6 bases). CDR3 length: 15 amino acids. The germline V gene has CDR1 LNHDA and CDR2 SQIVND (reference sequence). Trimming took 3 bases from V and 4 from J, leaving 15 bases between them.

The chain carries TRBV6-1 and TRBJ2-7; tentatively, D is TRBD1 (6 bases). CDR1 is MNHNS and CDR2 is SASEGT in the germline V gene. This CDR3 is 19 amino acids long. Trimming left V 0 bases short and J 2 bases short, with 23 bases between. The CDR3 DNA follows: TGTGCCAGCAGTGAAGCCAAGACCATGACTACAGGGCAGGCCTACGAGCAGTACTTC. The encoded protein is CASSEAKTMTTGQAYEQYF.